The 5 T cell receptor beta chains in this list originate from one sample, sequenced in a study of blood T cell repertoires in COVID-19. Assay: immunoSEQ multiplex PCR; the TCRdb copy retains only in-frame clones and omits some. The sample consists of approximately 200,000 clones, around 75% of them appearing once. The sample comprised peripheral blood. These receptors were collected from a human donor in a cohort sampled during active COVID-19.

The chain links TRBV6-5 to TRBJ2-7, with 8 bases identical to TRBD1. The CDR3 sequence is 13 residues long. The V and J ends lost 8 bases and 3 bases, in that order; junction bases with no gene match: 6. Looked up from germline, CDR1 is MNHEY and CDR2 is SVGAGI. The CDR3 DNA reads TGTGCCAGCTCGGACAGGGCCCTCTACGAGCAGTACTTC. It specifies CASSDRALYEQYF.

The chain employs TRBV11-2 and TRBJ2-7; 7 bases line up with TRBD2. There are 14 residues in the CDR3. Trimming at V came to 7 bases and at J to 0 bases, leaving 6 bases not matched to a gene. Germline values: CDR1 SGHAT, CDR2 FQNNGV. CDR3 sequence: CASTFGRYSYEQYF. The CDR3 nucleotides read TGTGCCAGCACCTTCGGGAGGTACTCCTACGAGCAGTACTTC. Full variable domain (outside the CDR3, taken from reference TRBV11-2 and TRBJ2-7): EAGVAQSPRYKIIEKRQSVAFWCNPISGHATLYWYQQILGQGPKLLIQFQNNGVVDDSQLPKDRFSAERLKGVDSTLKIQPAKLEDSAVYLCASTFGRYSYEQYFGPGTRLTVT.

This clone was recorded a few times. V and J are TRBV2 and TRBJ1-4; TRBD1 matches 8 bases. After removal of 6 bases from V and 0 bases from J, the junction contained 9 bases not matched to a gene. The germline CDR1 and CDR2 sequences are SNHLY and FYNNEI. This CDR3 is built from 17 residues. Here the CDR3 DNA reads TGTGCCAGCAGGCAACAACAGGGGGTCGCAACTAATGAAAAACTGTTTTTT. Its translation: CASRQQQGVATNEKLFF.

The chain uses TRBV5-5 and TRBJ2-7, with 10 bases lining up with TRBD2. Per germline, CDR1 SGHKS and CDR2 YYEKEE (reference sequence). The CDR3 has 17 residues. V shed 2 bases, J shed 0 bases, and the junction held 8 bases outside the gene matches. CDR3: CASSLSRSSGSSYEQYF. As DNA, the CDR3 is TGTGCCAGCAGCTTATCTAGGTCTAGCGGGAGCTCCTACGAGCAGTACTTC. Using reference TRBV5-5 and TRBJ2-7 for the parts outside the CDR3, the full variable domain is DAGVTQSPTHLIKTRGQQVTLRCSPISGHKSVSWYQQVLGQGPQFIFQYYEKEERGRGNFPDRFSARQFPNYSSELNVNALLLGDSALYLCASSLSRSSGSSYEQYFGPGTRLTVT.

Only a few counts were recorded for this clone. This sequence joins TRBV4-1 and TRBJ2-7, with 8 bases matching TRBD1. V was pared by 5 bases and J by 6 bases, with 9 bases of the junction left unmatched. This CDR3 comprises 14 residues. CDR1 is MGHRA, CDR2 YSYEKL, per germline. The CDR3 protein is CASSDVSRGREQYF. DNA for the CDR3: TGCGCCAGCAGCGATGTCAGCAGGGGGCGCGAGCAGTACTTC.